The rows below give T cell receptor beta chains drawn from one sample of a study of T cell responses to AZD1222 COVID-19 vaccine. Here immunoSEQ multiplex PCR was the method, and the copy in TCRdb shows in-frame clones only, minus some. This table holds about 110,000 clones, nearly 90% found once. Sequenced here: peripheral blood, sampled 28 days after the second AZD1222 dose. Every receptor here comes from an adult who received the AZD1222 COVID-19 vaccine. Both conserved end residues are part of each CDR3. Each record gives: CDR3 protein, CDR3 DNA, J gene, clone size, D gene, V gene. The D gene is left open where the match is weak. Part of the rows lack a size; the others show once, few, many or a class for expanded clones.

CASSLAVLSYEQYF | TGTGCCAGCAGTTTAGCAGTATTATCCTACGAGCAGTACTTC | TRBJ2-7 | . | . | TRBV28
CASSQSQRGTPGANVLTF | TGTGCCAGCAGCCAGAGCCAGAGGGGGACCCCTGGGGCCAACGTCCTGACTTTC | TRBJ2-6 | . | . | TRBV3-1/TRBV3-2
CASSSRTGTGGSGELFF | TGCGCCAGCAGCTCCAGAACCGGGACAGGGGGATCCGGGGAGCTGTTTTTT | TRBJ2-2 | . | TRBD1 | TRBV5-1
CASSLSGAGTSTDTQYF | TGTGCCAGCAGTTTATCCGGGGCAGGGACTAGCACAGATACGCAGTATTTT | TRBJ2-3 | once | . | TRBV28
CASSQLGALGYGYTF | TGTGCCAGCAGCCAACTTGGGGCGCTTGGCTATGGCTACACCTTC | TRBJ1-2 | . | . | TRBV3-1/TRBV3-2
CASGRSDSGNTIYF | TGTGCCAGCGGCAGGTCGGACTCTGGAAACACCATATATTTT | TRBJ1-3 | . | . | TRBV27
CASSKSGTGFDYGYTF | TGTGCCAGCAGTAAATCCGGGACAGGTTTTGACTATGGCTACACCTTC | TRBJ1-2 | once | TRBD1 | TRBV27
CASTRSGREDTGELFF | TGTGCCAGCACCCGTAGCGGTCGGGAGGACACCGGGGAGCTGTTTTTT | TRBJ2-2 | . | TRBD2 | TRBV9
CASSPLGGPGIDTQYF | TGTGCCAGCAGTCCCCTCGGGGGCCCAGGGATAGATACGCAGTATTTT | TRBJ2-3 | few | . | TRBV6-2/TRBV6-3
CSARQGGSEKLFF | TGCAGCGCCAGACAGGGGGGAAGTGAAAAACTGTTTTTT | TRBJ1-4 | . | TRBD1 | TRBV29-1